The present TCR beta chain was sequenced within a study of T-cell reconstitution after alpha-beta-depleted transplantation in children. General study points: It was surviving recipient T cells and thymic progenitors that gave some patients high TCRbeta diversity at day 60. About two months after transplant, alpha-beta T cells reportedly came from several hundred expanded graft clones.

The germline V gene encodes CDR1 SGHKS and CDR2 YYEKEE (reference sequence). The CDR3 runs to 14 residues. The V gene lost 4 bases and the J gene lost 3 bases, with 11 bases spanning the gap. This clonotype was found a few times. No antigen is known for it. Unique molecular identifiers were incorporated during preparation of the TCRbeta library. A single record per CDR3 protein comes from TCRdb applying MiXCR to the PCR reads. The repertoire has fewer than 250,000 distinct CDR3 sequences, about 15% of them found once; the top ten carry about 45%. The sequence came from a male patient between 2 and 9 years old who had a stem cell transplant for acute lymphoblastic leukemia, so the T cells may come from the graft donor. The rearrangement uses TRBV5-5 and TRBJ1-5; D possibly corresponds to TRBD1 (6 bases). Sample: PBMCs, mostly from graft donor cells, taken 360 days after TCRalphabeta/CD19-depleted stem cell transplant. In nucleotides, the CDR3 is TGTGCCAGCAGCCCGAGGACAGTCAATCAGCCCCAGCATTTT. Protein: CASSPRTVNQPQHF.